This T cell receptor (beta chain) was recorded in a study of T cells in Graves' hyperthyroidism and ophthalmopathy. RNA transcripts gave rise to amplified TCR beta CDR3 regions. A first-round RT-PCR of the TCR CDR3 used the HTBI primer set. One entry per CDR3 protein, called by TCRdb with MiXCR from the multiplex PCR reads. The data show about 500,000 distinct CDR3 sequences, around 15% seen once. Germline V gene sequence: CDR1 MDHEN, CDR2 SYDVKM. The CDR3 is 15 amino acids. V gave up 1 base and J gave up 4 bases, with 11 bases separating them. This clonotype occurred many times. The rearrangement joins TRBV28 to TRBJ2-1, with a possible D match to TRBD1 (6 bases). Sequenced input: blood. The origin of this receptor is a woman in her twenties or thirties with Graves' ophthalmopathy. CDR3 loop: CASSLSTGRYNEQFF. The CDR3 DNA is TGTGCCAGCAGTTTATCCACAGGGAGATACAATGAGCAGTTCTTC.